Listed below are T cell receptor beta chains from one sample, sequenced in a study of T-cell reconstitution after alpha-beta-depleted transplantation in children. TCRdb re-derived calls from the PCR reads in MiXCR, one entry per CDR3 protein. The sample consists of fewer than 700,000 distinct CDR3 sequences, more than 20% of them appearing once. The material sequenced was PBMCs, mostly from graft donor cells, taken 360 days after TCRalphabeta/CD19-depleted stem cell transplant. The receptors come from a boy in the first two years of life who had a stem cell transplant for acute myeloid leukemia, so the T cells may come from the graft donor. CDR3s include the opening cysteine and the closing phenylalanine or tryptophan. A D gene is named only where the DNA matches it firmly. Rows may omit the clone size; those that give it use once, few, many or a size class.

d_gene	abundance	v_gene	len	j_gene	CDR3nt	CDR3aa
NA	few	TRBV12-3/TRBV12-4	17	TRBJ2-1	TGTGCCAGCAGTTTAGAGGCAGGAACATACGCCTACAATGAGCAGTTCTTC	CASSLEAGTYAYNEQFF
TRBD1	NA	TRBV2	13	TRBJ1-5	TGTGCCAGCAGGGGACAGGCGGGTCAGCCCCAGCATTTT	CASRGQAGQPQHF
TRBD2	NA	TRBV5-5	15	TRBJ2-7	TGTGCCAGCAGCTTTGAACTAGCGGGGGCCTACGAGCAGTACTTC	CASSFELAGAYEQYF
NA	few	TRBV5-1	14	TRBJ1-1	TGCGCCAGCAGCCAGACCGCCTTGAACACTGAAGCTTTCTTT	CASSQTALNTEAFF
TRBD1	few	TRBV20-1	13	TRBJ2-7	TGCAGTGCTCCTGACAGGGCGGCCCACGAGCAGTACTTC	CSAPDRAAHEQYF
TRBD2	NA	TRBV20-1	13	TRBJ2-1	TGCAGTGCTGCGGGGGGGCTCTTCAATGAGCAGTTCTTC	CSAAGGLFNEQFF
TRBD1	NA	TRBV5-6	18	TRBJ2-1	TGTGCCAGCAGCTCCTCCTTTACAGGACAGGGGGCCGGCAATGAGCAGTTCTTC	CASSSSFTGQGAGNEQFF
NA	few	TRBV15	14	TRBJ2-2	TGTGCCACCAGCAGAGGAGGGAACACCGGGGAGCTGTTTTTT	CATSRGGNTGELFF
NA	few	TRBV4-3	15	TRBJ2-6	TGCGCCAGCAGCCAAGGGGCCTCTGGGGCCAACGTCCTGACTTTC	CASSQGASGANVLTF
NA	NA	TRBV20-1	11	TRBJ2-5	TGCAGCGAACAGTGGCAAGAGACCCAGTACTTC	CSEQWQETQYF
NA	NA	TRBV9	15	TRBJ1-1	TGTGCCAGCAGCCCTTATATGGGTATGAACACTGAAGCTTTCTTT	CASSPYMGMNTEAFF
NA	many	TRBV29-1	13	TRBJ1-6	TGCAGCGTTGGGTCAGGGGTTAATTCACCCCTCCACTTT	CSVGSGVNSPLHF
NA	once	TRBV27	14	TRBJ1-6	TGTGCCAGCAGTTGGATAGGGTCTAATTCACCCCTCCACTTT	CASSWIGSNSPLHF
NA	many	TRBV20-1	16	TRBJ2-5	TGCAGTGCTAGAGGAAGGCGGGGGACATACCAAGAGACCCAGTACTTC	CSARGRRGTYQETQYF
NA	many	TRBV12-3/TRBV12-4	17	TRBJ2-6	TGTGCCAGCAGTGCAGAGATGGGGAGCTCTGGGGCCAACGTCCTGACTTTC	CASSAEMGSSGANVLTF
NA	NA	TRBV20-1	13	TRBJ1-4	TGCAGTGCTAGTCGGTCGGAGGGTGAAAAACTGTTTTTT	CSASRSEGEKLFF
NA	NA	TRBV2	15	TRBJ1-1	TGTGCCAGCAGCGCCCCCCTAGGTCAGGGCACTGAAGCTTTCTTT	CASSAPLGQGTEAFF
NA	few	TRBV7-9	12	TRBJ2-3	TGTGCCAGCAGCCCCGGGGTTGGTACGCAGTATTTT	CASSPGVGTQYF
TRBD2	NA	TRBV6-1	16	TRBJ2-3	TGTGCCAGCAGTCGATCAGCGGGGGTGGCCTCAGATACGCAGTATTTT	CASSRSAGVASDTQYF
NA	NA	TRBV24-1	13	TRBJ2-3	TGTGCCACCAGTGAGGTACTACGAGATACGCAGTATTTT	CATSEVLRDTQYF
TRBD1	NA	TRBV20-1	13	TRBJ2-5	TGCAGTGCTACTCGGGACAGCGACGAGACCCAGTACTTC	CSATRDSDETQYF
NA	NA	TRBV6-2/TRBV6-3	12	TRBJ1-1	TGTGCCAGCAGTTACTCATCCACTGAAGCTTTCTTT	CASSYSSTEAFF
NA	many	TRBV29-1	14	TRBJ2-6	TGCAGCGTTGTTCTGGGCTCTGGGGCCAACGTCCTGACTTTC	CSVVLGSGANVLTF
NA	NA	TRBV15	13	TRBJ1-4	TGTGCCACCAGCAGAGGACAGGTTGAAAAACTGTTTTTT	CATSRGQVEKLFF
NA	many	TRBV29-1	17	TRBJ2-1	TGCAGCGTTGAAGATCGTGTCAGGACCTACAGCTACAATGAGCAGTTCTTC	CSVEDRVRTYSYNEQFF
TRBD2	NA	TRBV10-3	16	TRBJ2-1	TGTGCCATCAGTGAGTCTGGGGGACTAGCGATTAATGAGCAGTTCTTC	CAISESGGLAINEQFF
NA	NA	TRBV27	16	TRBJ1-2	TGTGCCAGCAGTTTATCGTACGAGGGGTATAACTATGGCTACACCTTC	CASSLSYEGYNYGYTF
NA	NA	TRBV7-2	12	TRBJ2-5	TGTGCCAGCAGCTTATGGGGAGAGACCCAGTACTTC	CASSLWGETQYF
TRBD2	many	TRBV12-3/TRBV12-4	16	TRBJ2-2	TGTGCCAGCACCCGGGGTAGCGGGGGCCCTACCGGGGAGCTGTTTTTT	CASTRGSGGPTGELFF
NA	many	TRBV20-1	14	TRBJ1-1	TGCAGTGCTAGAGATAGGGAGCTTAACACTGAAGCTTTCTTT	CSARDRELNTEAFF
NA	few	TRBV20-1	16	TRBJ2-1	TGCAGTGCTACTGTAAGAGGCCTCACAGGGTTCCATGAGCAGTTCTTC	CSATVRGLTGFHEQFF
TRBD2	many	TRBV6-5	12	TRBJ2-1	TGTGCCAGCAGTTGGGGGGGGGGTGAGCAGTTCTTC	CASSWGGGEQFF
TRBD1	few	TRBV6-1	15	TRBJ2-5	TGTGCCAGCAGTGAAACAGGGGGCATGGGGGAGACCCAGTACTTC	CASSETGGMGETQYF
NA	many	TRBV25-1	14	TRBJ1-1	TGTGCCAGCAGTGAACTGGGAATGAACACTGAAGCTTTCTTT	CASSELGMNTEAFF
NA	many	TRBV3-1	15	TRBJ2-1	TGTGCCAGCAGCCCCCAAACGGTCATCTGGGATGAGCAGTTCTTC	CASSPQTVIWDEQFF
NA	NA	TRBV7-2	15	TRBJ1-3	TGTGCCAGCAGCTTAGAAGTTGTGAGGGTCAACACCATATATTTT	CASSLEVVRVNTIYF
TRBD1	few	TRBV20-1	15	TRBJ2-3	TGCAGTGCTAGAGGTCCAGGGGGCACGACAGATACGCAGTATTTT	CSARGPGGTTDTQYF
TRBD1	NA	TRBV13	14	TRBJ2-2	TGTGCCAGCAGCTCGACAGGGGACACCGGGGAGCTGTTTTTT	CASSSTGDTGELFF
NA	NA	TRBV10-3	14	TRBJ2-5	TGTGCCATCAGCAAAGGGGACAACCCCAAGACCCAGTACTTC	CAISKGDNPKTQYF
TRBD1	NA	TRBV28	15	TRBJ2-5	TGTGCCAGCATTCCCTCCGGACAGGGGAGGGAGACCCAGTACTTC	CASIPSGQGRETQYF
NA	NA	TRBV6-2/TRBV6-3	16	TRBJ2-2	TGTGCCAGCAGTTACGGAGGGGGCGCCGAGACCGGGGAGCTGTTTTTT	CASSYGGGAETGELFF
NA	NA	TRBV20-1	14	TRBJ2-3	TGCAGTGCTTCCCACCGGGGGGCCACAGATACGCAGTATTTT	CSASHRGATDTQYF
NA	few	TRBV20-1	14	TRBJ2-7	TGCAGTGCTAGAGTCGAGGACAGCTCCTACGAGCAGTACTTC	CSARVEDSSYEQYF
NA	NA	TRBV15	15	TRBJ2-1	TGTGCCACCAGCAGAGATTTGGCAGCCTACAATGAGCAGTTCTTC	CATSRDLAAYNEQFF
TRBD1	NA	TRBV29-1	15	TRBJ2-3	TGCAGCGTTGGTGTCAGGGGGTCTGTCACAGATACGCAGTATTTT	CSVGVRGSVTDTQYF
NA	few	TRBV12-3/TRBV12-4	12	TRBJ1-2	TGTGCCACCTCGGACGGGAACTATGGCTACACCTTC	CATSDGNYGYTF
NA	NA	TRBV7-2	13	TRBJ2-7	TGTGCCAGCAGCTTTGGAGTTTCGGGCGAGCAGTACTTC	CASSFGVSGEQYF
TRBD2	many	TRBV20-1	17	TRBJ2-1	TGCAGTGCTAGAGATAGAGCCGGGGACTACCCTTACAATGAGCAGTTCTTC	CSARDRAGDYPYNEQFF
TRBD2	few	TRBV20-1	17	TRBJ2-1	TGCAGTGCTAGGGGCCCCTTCGGACTAGCGGGTTACAATGAGCAGTTCTTC	CSARGPFGLAGYNEQFF
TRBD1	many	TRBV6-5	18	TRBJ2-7	TGTGCCAGCAGCCCCAAGGGGGTTAAGGAGACAGGGAGACACGAGCAGTACTTC	CASSPKGVKETGRHEQYF
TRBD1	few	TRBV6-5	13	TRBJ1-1	TGTGCCAGCAGCCGTCCGACAGGGGGAGACGCTTTCTTT	CASSRPTGGDAFF
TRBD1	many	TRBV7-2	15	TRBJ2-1	TGCGCCAGCAGCTTGGACAGGGGTTTATACAATGAGCAGTTCTTC	CASSLDRGLYNEQFF
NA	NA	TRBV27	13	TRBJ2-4	TGTGCCAGCAGGCCAACTTACCCGGCCATTCAGTACTTC	CASRPTYPAIQYF
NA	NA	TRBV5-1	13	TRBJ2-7	TGCGCCAGCAGCTTTTCAGTAGGCCACGAGCAGTACTTC	CASSFSVGHEQYF
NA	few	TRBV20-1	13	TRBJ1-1	TGCAGTGCTAAAGGACAGCTCTTCACTGAAGCTTTCTTT	CSAKGQLFTEAFF